The present TCR beta chain was sequenced within a study of T-cell memory formation after mild COVID-19. V lost 1 base and J lost 3, with 4 bases in between. The CDR3 has 12 residues. CDR1 and CDR2 from the germline V gene are SNHLY and FYNNEI. MiXCR, run by TCRdb on the 5' RACE reads, gives a single entry per CDR3 protein. The sample carries 150,000 to 200,000 distinct CDR3 sequences, more than 12% recorded once. This clonotype turned up a few times. The source is an adult woman who had mild COVID-19 (a few samples of this study predate the infection). Cell type and time point are not known. V and J are TRBV2 and TRBJ2-7; the D is unclear. The sequenced sample was PBMCs or a T cell subset sorted from them (not recorded which). CDR3 sequence (DNA): TGTGCCAGCAGTGAAGGGTTCTACGAGCAGTACTTC. Translated: CASSEGFYEQYF.